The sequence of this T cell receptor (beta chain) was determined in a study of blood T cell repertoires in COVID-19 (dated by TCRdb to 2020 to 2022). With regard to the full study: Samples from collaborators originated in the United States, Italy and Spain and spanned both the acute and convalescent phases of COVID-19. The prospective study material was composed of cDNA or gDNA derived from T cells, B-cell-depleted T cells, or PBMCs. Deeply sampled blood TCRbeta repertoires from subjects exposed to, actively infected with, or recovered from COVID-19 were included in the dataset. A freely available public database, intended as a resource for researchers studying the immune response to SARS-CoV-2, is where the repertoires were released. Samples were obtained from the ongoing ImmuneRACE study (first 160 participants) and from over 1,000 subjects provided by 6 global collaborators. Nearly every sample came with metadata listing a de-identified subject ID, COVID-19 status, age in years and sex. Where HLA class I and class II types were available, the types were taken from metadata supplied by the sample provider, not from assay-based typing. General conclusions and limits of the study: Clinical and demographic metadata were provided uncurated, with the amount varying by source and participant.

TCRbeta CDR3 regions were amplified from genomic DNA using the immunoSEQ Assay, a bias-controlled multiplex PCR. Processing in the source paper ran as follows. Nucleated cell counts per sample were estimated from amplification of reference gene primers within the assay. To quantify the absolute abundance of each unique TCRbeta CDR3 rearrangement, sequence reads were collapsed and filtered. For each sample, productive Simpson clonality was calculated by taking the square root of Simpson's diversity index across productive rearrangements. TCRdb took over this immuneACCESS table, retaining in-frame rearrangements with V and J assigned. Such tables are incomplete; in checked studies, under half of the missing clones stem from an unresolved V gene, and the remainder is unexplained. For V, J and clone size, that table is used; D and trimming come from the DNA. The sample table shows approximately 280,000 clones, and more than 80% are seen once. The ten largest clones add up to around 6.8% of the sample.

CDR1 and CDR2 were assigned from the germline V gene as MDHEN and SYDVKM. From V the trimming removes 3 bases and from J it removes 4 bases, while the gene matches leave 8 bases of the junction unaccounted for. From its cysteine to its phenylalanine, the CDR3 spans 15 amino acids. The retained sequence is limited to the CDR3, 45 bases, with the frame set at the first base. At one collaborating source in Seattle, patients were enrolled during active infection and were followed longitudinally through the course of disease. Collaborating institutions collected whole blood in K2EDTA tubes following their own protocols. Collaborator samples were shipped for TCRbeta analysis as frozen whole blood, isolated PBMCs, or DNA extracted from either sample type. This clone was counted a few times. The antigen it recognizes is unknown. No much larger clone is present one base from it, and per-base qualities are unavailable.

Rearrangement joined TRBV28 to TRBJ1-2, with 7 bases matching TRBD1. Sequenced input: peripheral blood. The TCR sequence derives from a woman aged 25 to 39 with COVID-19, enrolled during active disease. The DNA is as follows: TGTGCCAGCAGTTTTCCTGAGACAGGGAGCTATGGCTACACCTTC. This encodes CASSFPETGSYGYTF.